A single sample is the source of the 13 T cell receptor beta chains below, sequenced in a study of blood T cell repertoires in COVID-19. Using immunoSEQ multiplex PCR, the repertoire was profiled, and TCRdb retains in-frame clones only, with some absent. The table includes approximately 190,000 clones, around nine tenths detected once. Sequenced material: peripheral blood. The source is a middle-aged man with active or convalescent COVID-19.

The gene calls are TRBV18 and TRBJ2-7, with TRBD1 as a possible D gene (6 bases). CDR1 is KGHSH and CDR2 is LQKENI in the germline V gene. There are 15 residues in the CDR3. Trimming stripped 6 bases from V and 6 bases from J, with 21 bases between. The CDR3 DNA reads as TGTGCCAGCTCCCCCGAGAGACAGGACACGTCCGAGCAGTACTTC. Translation: CASSPERQDTSEQYF.

This chain uses TRBV19 with TRBJ2-7, with 8 bases identical to TRBD1. The CDR3 spans 14 residues. With V trimmed by 4 bases and J by 1 base, 3 bases remained unmatched. The germline CDR1 and CDR2 sequences are LNHDA and SQIVND (reference sequence). The CDR3 loop reads CASSTRDRSYEQYF. The DNA of the CDR3 is TGTGCCAGTAGTACCCGGGACAGGTCCTACGAGCAGTACTTC.

The chain employs TRBV3-1 (or the pseudogene TRBV3-2) and TRBJ2-3, with 9 bases lining up with TRBD2. CDR3 length equals 14 residues. Germline V gene sequence: CDR1 LGHDT, CDR2 YNNKEL (reference sequence). J lost 1 base, V lost 6 bases, and 2 bases had no gene match. CDR3 nucleotide sequence: TGTGCCAGCAGGGAGCGGGGGGGCACAGATACGCAGTATTTT. It yields the protein CASRERGGTDTQYF.

The J gene is TRBJ2-3, the V gene TRBV7-2; 10 bases line up with TRBD2. The CDR3 runs to 16 residues. The ends lost 2 bases at V and 2 bases at J; junction bases unmatched: 4. CDR1 SGHTA and CDR2 FQGNSA come from the germline V gene. CDR3 amino acids: CASSLTSGTLTDTQYF. The CDR3 DNA is TGTGCCAGCAGCTTAACTAGCGGGACCCTCACAGATACGCAGTATTTT. Full variable domain (outside the CDR3, taken from reference TRBV7-2 and TRBJ2-3): GAGVSQSPSNKVTEKGKDVELRCDPISGHTALYWYRQSLGQGLEFLIYFQGNSAPDKSGLPSDRFSAERTGGSVSTLTIQRTQQEDSAVYLCASSLTSGTLTDTQYFGPGTRLTVL.

The rearrangement links TRBV7-9 to TRBJ2-1, with 7 bases identical to TRBD1. Trimming cost V 2 bases and J 9 bases; bases outside gene matches: 10. Germline CDR1 is SEHNR and CDR2 is FQNEAQ (reference sequence). This CDR3 comprises 15 residues. CDR3 in amino acids: CASSLSGGRDGEQFF. In DNA, the CDR3 is TGTGCCAGCAGCTTATCAGGGGGAAGGGACGGTGAGCAGTTCTTC.

The V call is TRBV6-5, the J call TRBJ2-3, with 7 bases aligning to TRBD2. This CDR3 comprises 15 residues. Trimming cost V 6 bases and J 6 bases; bases outside gene matches: 12. Germline CDR1 is MNHEY and CDR2 is SVGAGI. The DNA for the CDR3 is TGTGCCAGCAGCAAGCCGGGCGGGGGTCCCGATACGCAGTATTTT. This gives the protein CASSKPGGGPDTQYF.

This sequence joins TRBV3-1 (or the pseudogene TRBV3-2) and TRBJ1-5; TRBD1 might be the D (6 bases). Trimming pared 4 bases from V and 6 bases from J, leaving 19 bases between. The germline V gene has CDR1 LGHDT and CDR2 YNNKEL (reference sequence). There are 16 residues in the CDR3. CDR3 region: CASSRAGVGGGQPQHF. As DNA, the CDR3 is TGTGCCAGCAGCCGTGCAGGGGTAGGGGGGGGTCAGCCCCAGCATTTT.

J is TRBJ1-5 and V is TRBV24-1, with 9 bases fitting TRBD1. V gave up 3 bases and J gave up 3 bases; unmatched junction bases: 5. From germline, CDR1 is KGHDR and CDR2 SFDVKD. The CDR3 is made up of 16 amino acids. The CDR3 here is CATSDAGTGFNQPQHF. DNA for the CDR3: TGTGCCACCAGTGATGCCGGGACAGGGTTCAATCAGCCCCAGCATTTT.

This rearrangement joins TRBV2 to TRBJ2-3, with a tentative D call TRBD1 (6 bases). This CDR3 spans 12 amino acids. The V end was cut by 0 bases, the J end by 13 bases, with 11 bases between. Germline V gives CDR1 SNHLY, CDR2 FYNNEI. Here the CDR3 DNA reads TGTGCCAGCAGTGAAGCGGGGGCCCGAGAGTATTTT. Translation gives CASSEAGAREYF.

The chain combines TRBV7-9 with TRBJ1-4; 9 nucleotides match TRBD1. The CDR3 contains 14 residues. Germline lookup yields CDR1 SEHNR and CDR2 FQNEAQ (reference sequence). The junction had 3 bases not matched to a gene; V was cut back by 2 bases and J by 8 bases. The CDR3 is CASSLRTGAEKLFF. The CDR3 DNA reads as TGTGCCAGCAGCTTAAGGACAGGGGCGGAAAAACTGTTTTTT.

The chain couples TRBV14 to TRBJ2-5, with D perhaps matching TRBD2 (6 bases). The CDR3 covers 14 residues. Per the germline V gene, CDR1 is SGHDN and CDR2 is FVKESK. Trimming cost V 1 base and J 2 bases, with 8 bases left between them. CDR3 bases: TGTGCCAGCAGCCAAGTGGGGACTCAAGAGACCCAGTACTTC. Its protein product is CASSQVGTQETQYF.

V and J are TRBV5-4 and TRBJ2-2; 8 positions match TRBD2. Trimming cost V 4 bases and J 1 base; bases outside gene matches: 6. This CDR3 contains 16 residues. Germline V gene data show CDR1 as SGHNT and CDR2 as YYREEE (reference sequence). In DNA form, the CDR3 reads TGTGCCAGCAGCACCGGACTAGCCTTGAACACCGGGGAGCTGTTTTTT. This codes for CASSTGLALNTGELFF.

This chain joins TRBV5-4 and TRBJ1-4; 9 bases map to TRBD1. This CDR3 is 14 amino acids long. Germline V gives CDR1 SGHNT, CDR2 YYREEE (reference sequence). The V and J ends lost 3 bases and 8 bases, in that order; junction bases with no gene match: 5. The CDR3 DNA sequence: TGTGCCAGCAGCTCGGGACAGGGTCAGGAAAAACTGTTTTTT. It specifies CASSSGQGQEKLFF.